This T cell receptor beta chain was documented in a study of vaccination and CD4 T cells after COVID-19. At the level of the study: Convalescent donors totaled six males and four females, including two who were Hispanic.

V shed 4 bases, J shed 7 bases, and the junction held 3 bases outside the gene matches. The CDR3 covers 13 residues. Germline V lookup: CDR1 SEHNR, CDR2 FQNEAQ (reference sequence). TCRdb reanalysed the PCR reads using MiXCR and keeps one entry per CDR3 protein. The sample holds about 24,000 distinct CDR3 sequences; under 65% are singletons and the top ten take around 1%. The source was CD4+ T cells from blood, collected before SARS-CoV-2 vaccination. The V gene is TRBV7-9, the J gene TRBJ2-5; the match to TRBD1 covers 10 bases. This clonotype was obtained from a human donor who had recovered from COVID-19. The CDR3 DNA reads as TGTGCCAGCAGCTGGGACAGGGGCGGGACCCAGTACTTC. It encodes CASSWDRGGTQYF.